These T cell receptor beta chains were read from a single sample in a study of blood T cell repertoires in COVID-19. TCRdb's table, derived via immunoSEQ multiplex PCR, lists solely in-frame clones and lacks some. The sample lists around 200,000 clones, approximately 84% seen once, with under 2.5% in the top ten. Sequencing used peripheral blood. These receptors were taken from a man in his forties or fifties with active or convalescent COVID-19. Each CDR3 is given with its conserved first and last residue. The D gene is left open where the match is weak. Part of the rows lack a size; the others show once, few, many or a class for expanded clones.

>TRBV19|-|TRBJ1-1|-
TGTGCCAGTAGTGGCTTTTCAGGGAACACTGAAGCTTTCTTT
CASSGFSGNTEAFF
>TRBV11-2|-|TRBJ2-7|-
TGTGCCAGCAGCATCGGACCCAGGGTTGCGTACGAGCAGTACTTC
CASSIGPRVAYEQYF
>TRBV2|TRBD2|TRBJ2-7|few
TGTGCCAGCAGTGATTTGAGACTAGCCTTACTCTACGAGCAGTACTTC
CASSDLRLALLYEQYF
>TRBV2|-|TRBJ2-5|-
TGTGCCAGCAGTGAGAGGGGGTCTGCGACCCAGTACTTC
CASSERGSATQYF
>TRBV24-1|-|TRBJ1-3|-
TGTGCCACCAGTGACCCTGGAGGCTCTGGAAACACCATATATTTT
CATSDPGGSGNTIYF
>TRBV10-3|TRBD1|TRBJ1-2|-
TGTGCCATCAGTGAGTCGACAGGGCGCCTGAATTGGTATGGCTACACCTTC
CAISESTGRLNWYGYTF
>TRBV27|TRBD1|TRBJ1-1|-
TGTGCCAGCAGTTTAGGGACAGCCACTGAAGCTTTCTTT
CASSLGTATEAFF
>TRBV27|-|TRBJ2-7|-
TGTGCCAGCAGTTTGAACCTAGTGCACTACGAGCAGTACTTC
CASSLNLVHYEQYF
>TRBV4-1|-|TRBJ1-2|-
TGCGCCAGCAGCCAAGACGGTATCCCTGGCTACACCTTC
CASSQDGIPGYTF
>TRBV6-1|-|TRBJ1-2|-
TGTGCCAGCAGTGAAGCCGGCGCAGGAACACGCAACTATGGCTACACCTTC
CASSEAGAGTRNYGYTF
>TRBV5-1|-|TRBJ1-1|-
TGCGCCACTTCTAAGGAGGGGTTTAACACTGAAGCTTTCTTT
CATSKEGFNTEAFF
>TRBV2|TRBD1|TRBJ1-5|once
TGTGCCAGCGGCGGACAGGGGGCCAGCAATCAGCCCCAGCATTTT
CASGGQGASNQPQHF
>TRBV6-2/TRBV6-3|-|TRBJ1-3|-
TGTGCCAGCAGTTACCGGGGGAGCTCTGGAAACACCATATATTTT
CASSYRGSSGNTIYF
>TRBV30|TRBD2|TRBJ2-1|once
TGTGCCTGGAGTCTAGGGACTAGCGGGTTCCAGAGCAATGAGCAGTTCTTC
CAWSLGTSGFQSNEQFF
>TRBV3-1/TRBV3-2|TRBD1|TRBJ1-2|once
TGTGCCAGCAGCCACTCTTCGTTACAGGGGGCTGGCGGCTACACCTTC
CASSHSSLQGAGGYTF
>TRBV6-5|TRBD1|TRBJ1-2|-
TGTGCCAGCAGACGGACAGGAACTAACTATGGCTACACCTTC
CASRRTGTNYGYTF
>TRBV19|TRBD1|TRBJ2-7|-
TGTGCCAGTAGTATTTCCGGGACAGGGTACGAGCAGTACTTC
CASSISGTGYEQYF
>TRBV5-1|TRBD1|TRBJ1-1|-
TGCGCCAGCAGCTTGCTGCCCGCCGGGACAGGGAACACTGAAGCTTTCTTT
CASSLLPAGTGNTEAFF
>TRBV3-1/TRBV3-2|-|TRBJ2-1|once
TGTGCCAGCAGCCAAGGCTCAGGGCCCTGGGCCTACAATGAGCAGTTCTTC
CASSQGSGPWAYNEQFF
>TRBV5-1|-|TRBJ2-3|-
TGCGCCAGCAGCCCTGGCCAGGACACAGATACGCAGTATTTT
CASSPGQDTDTQYF
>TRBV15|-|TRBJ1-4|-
TGTGCCACCAGCAGAGATTTCGGGAGTATTAATGAAAAACTGTTTTTT
CATSRDFGSINEKLFF
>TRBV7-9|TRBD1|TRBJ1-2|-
TGTGCCAGCAGCTTAGCGAACAGGGGGAGTGGCTACACCTTC
CASSLANRGSGYTF